Given below is one T cell receptor (beta chain) in context. One end of the junction varies from germline; a read error may be responsible. This CDR3 has 12 amino acids. Germline V gene sequence: CDR1 LGHDT, CDR2 YNNKEL (reference sequence). The entry originates in a study of CD8 T cells in Susac syndrome. The RNA input was roughly 0.5 to 1 ug, and it was reverse transcribed with random hexamers. TCRdb passed the immunoSEQ multiplex PCR reads through MiXCR, listing each CDR3 protein once. This sample has over 95,000 distinct CDR3 sequences, with 85% to 95% found just once. The sequencing sample was made of CD8+ T cells from PBMCs. The V gene is TRBV3-1, the J gene TRBJ2-2; TRBD2 is a possible D gene (5 bases). This clonotype originated in a human donor in good health. CDR3 coding DNA: TGTGCCAGCAACCAAGCGGACGGGGAGCTGTTTTTT. This translates into CASNQADGELFF.